This T cell receptor (beta chain) comes out of a study of molecular identifiers for immune sequencing clone quantification. Libraries of bulk TCR were made by previously described methods (with listed TCR primers). TCRdb recomputed calls from the PCR reads with MiXCR, one row per CDR3 protein. Of 80,000 to 95,000 distinct CDR3 sequences listed, roughly 19% are singletons. The ends were cut back, 8 bases at V and 6 bases at J, with 16 bases in the middle. Germline loops: CDR1 MGHDK, CDR2 SYGVNS. The CDR3 totals 13 residues. Sorted inputs of about 19,000 to 1,100,000 cells, with 10%, 30% or 50% RNA, yielded naive CD8 libraries. This clonotype was counted only a few times. Its antigen is unidentified. General study findings and limits: Over 99% of effector molecules, yet under 1% of naive-cell molecules, were held by clones above 20 RNA copies.

V is TRBV25-1 and J is TRBJ1-2; tentatively, D is TRBD1 (5 bases). The sequenced sample consisted of naive CD8+ T cells from blood, with Jurkat cell RNA spiked in. Subset noted: FACS-sorted CD8+CD4-CCR7+CD45RA+ naive T cells. The clonotype was recovered from a human donor in good health. Some libraries in this study had Jurkat cell RNA spiked in. CDR3 amino acids: CASWAPGADGYTF. CDR3 nucleotide sequence: TGTGCCAGCTGGGCTCCCGGGGCCGATGGCTACACCTTC.